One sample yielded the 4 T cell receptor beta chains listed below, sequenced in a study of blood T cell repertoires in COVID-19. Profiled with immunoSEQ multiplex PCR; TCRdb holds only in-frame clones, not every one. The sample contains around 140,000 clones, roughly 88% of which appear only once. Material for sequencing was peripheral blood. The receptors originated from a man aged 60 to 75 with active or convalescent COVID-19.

This chain's CDR3 is CASSSGLAGGMMGETQYF. The CDR3 DNA sequence: TGTGCCAGCAGCTCTGGACTAGCGGGGGGAATGATGGGAGAGACCCAGTACTTC. The V and J genes are TRBV2 and TRBJ2-5, with TRBD2 identical over 14 bases. CDR1 and CDR2 from the germline V gene are SNHLY and FYNNEI. V lost 6 bases, J lost 4 bases, and 13 bases stayed unmatched. The CDR3 sequence is 18 residues long.

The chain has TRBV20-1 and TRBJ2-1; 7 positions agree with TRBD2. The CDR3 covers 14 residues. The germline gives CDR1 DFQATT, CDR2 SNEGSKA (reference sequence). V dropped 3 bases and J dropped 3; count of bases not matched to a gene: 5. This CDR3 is CSASGREIYNEQFF. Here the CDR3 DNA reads TGCAGTGCTAGTGGGCGGGAGATCTACAATGAGCAGTTCTTC.

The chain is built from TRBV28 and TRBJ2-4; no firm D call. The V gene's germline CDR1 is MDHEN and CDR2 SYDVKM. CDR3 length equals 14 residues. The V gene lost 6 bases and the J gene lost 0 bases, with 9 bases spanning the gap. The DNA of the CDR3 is TGTGCCAGCAGATTCAGACTAGCCAAAAACATTCAGTACTTC. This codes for CASRFRLAKNIQYF.

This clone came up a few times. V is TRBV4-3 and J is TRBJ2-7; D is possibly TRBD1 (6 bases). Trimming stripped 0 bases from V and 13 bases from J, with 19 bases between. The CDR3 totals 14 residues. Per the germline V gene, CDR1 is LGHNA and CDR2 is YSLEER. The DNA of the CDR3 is TGCGCCAGCAGCCAAGATCAAACGGGCAGGGGTCACTACTTC. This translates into CASSQDQTGRGHYF.